These 17 T cell receptor beta chains share one sample of origin, sequenced in a study of shared clonotypes between healthy human individuals (dated by TCRdb to about 2020). Libraries were built with the immunoSEQ multiplex PCR assay. TCRdb obtained this table from immuneACCESS and retained in-frame rearrangements with V and J assigned. These tables miss some clones; where compared with another copy, unresolved V genes account for less than half of the shortfall, and the remainder is unexplained. The sample yields some 2 million clones; roughly 94% were counted once. The ten largest clones add up to roughly 1.1% of the sample. For the CD8 naive samples, CD45RO-negative cells were positively selected for CCR7, yielding a CD45RA+CCR7+ population from which TemRA cells were excluded. The sample consisted of naive CD8+ T cells sorted from blood. The cell subset or site tag for this specimen amounts to: CD45RA+CCR7+. The receptors stem from a young man in good health.

The gene calls are TRBV18 and TRBJ1-1; tentatively, D is TRBD1 (6 bases). Germline V lookup: CDR1 KGHSH, CDR2 LQKENI. There are 15 residues in the CDR3. The V end was cut by 3 bases, the J end by 0 bases, with 11 bases between. The CDR3 loop is CASSPVGGLNTEAFF. CDR3 DNA sequence: TGTGCCAGCTCACCGGTCGGGGGCTTGAACACTGAAGCTTTCTTT.

This chain links TRBV28 with TRBJ1-1; the D gene is possibly TRBD1 (5 bases). V was cut by 7 bases and J by 4 bases, with 16 bases left in between. Germline V gives CDR1 MDHEN, CDR2 SYDVKM. This CDR3 comprises 14 residues. The CDR3 reads CASTYRGEATEAFF. For the CDR3, the DNA is TGTGCCAGCACATACCGGGGGGAGGCCACTGAAGCTTTCTTT.

The V gene is TRBV10-1, the J gene TRBJ1-1; no reliable D call. Germline CDR1 and CDR2: WNHNN and SYGVQD (reference sequence). V was shortened by 4 bases and J by 4 bases, with 1 base between the two germline ends. CDR3 length equals 10 residues. CDR3 amino acids: CASSATEAFF. CDR3 sequence (DNA): TGCGCCAGCAGTGCCACTGAAGCTTTCTTT.

In this sample, this clone turned up a few times. CDR3 sequence reads: CASSLTEGTEAFF. CDR3 in DNA: TGTGCCAGCAGCTTAACGGAGGGCACTGAAGCTTTCTTT. The chain combines TRBV7-9 with TRBJ1-1; no firm D call. The CDR3 is 13 amino acids. CDR1 and CDR2 from the germline V gene are SEHNR and FQNEAQ (reference sequence). V was trimmed by 2 bases and J by 4 bases, leaving 8 bases between them.

The chain couples TRBV6-5 to TRBJ2-5; 7 bases line up with TRBD1. Germline assignment: CDR1 MNHEY and CDR2 SVGAGI. V trimming: 0 bases; J trimming: 5 bases; junction bases outside the gene matches: 9. This CDR3 is 16 amino acids long. CDR3 bases: TGTGCCAGCAGTTACTCCTACACAGGGGATCGGGAGACCCAGTACTTC. Amino acid sequence: CASSYSYTGDRETQYF.

This rearrangement joins TRBV27 to TRBJ2-3; TRBD1 aligns across 9 bases. Germline V gives CDR1 MNHEY, CDR2 SMNVEV (reference sequence). The CDR3 covers 15 residues. Trimming removed 3 bases from V and 4 bases from J; junction bases left unmatched: 5. The CDR3 is CASSFTQGAADTQYF. The CDR3 DNA is TGTGCCAGCAGTTTTACACAGGGGGCAGCAGATACGCAGTATTTT.

The chain joins TRBV4-1 to TRBJ2-7, with 7 bases lining up with TRBD2. This CDR3 is built from 17 residues. In germline, CDR1 is MGHRA, CDR2 YSYEKL. J gave up 0 bases and V 0 bases, and 8 bases lay outside the gene matches. CDR3: CASSQEMVAGSSYEQYF. CDR3 bases: TGCGCCAGCAGCCAAGAAATGGTAGCGGGCAGCTCCTACGAGCAGTACTTC.

The table lists this clone with a count of one. J is TRBJ1-4 and V is TRBV6-5, with a tentative D call TRBD1 (5 bases). Trimming pared 4 bases from V and 7 bases from J, leaving 16 bases between. Germline CDR1 and CDR2: MNHEY and SVGAGI. The CDR3 loop spans 15 amino acids. CDR3 coding DNA: TGTGCCAGCAGTTCCCTCATGGGGCCAGGTGAAAAACTGTTTTTT. This gives the protein CASSSLMGPGEKLFF.

The rearrangement joins TRBV5-1 to TRBJ1-2, with D tentatively TRBD1 (6 bases). V dropped 0 bases and J dropped 7 bases, with 13 bases sitting between them. This CDR3 spans 14 amino acids. Germline CDR1 SGHRS, CDR2 YFSETQ. CDR3 sequence: CASSLGQGSRGYTF. In DNA form, the CDR3 reads TGCGCCAGCAGCTTGGGGCAGGGGAGTCGTGGCTACACCTTC.

The chain joins TRBV7-8 to TRBJ2-3; 13 nucleotides align to TRBD2. The junction had 7 bases not matched to a gene; V was cut back by 1 base and J by 3 bases. The CDR3 extends over 18 amino acids. Germline CDR1 and CDR2: SGHVS and FQNEAQ. The CDR3 here is CASSLDPGLAGSTDTQYF. The CDR3 bases are TGTGCCAGCAGCTTAGACCCGGGACTAGCGGGATCGACAGATACGCAGTATTTT.

J is TRBJ1-1 and V is TRBV7-9, with 8 bases lining up with TRBD1. The ends lost 7 bases at V and 11 bases at J; junction bases unmatched: 15. Germline CDR1 SEHNR, CDR2 FQNEAQ (reference sequence). The CDR3 contains 14 residues. CDR3 bases: TGTGCCAGCACCCCTGGGGGGCAGGGGGCAAATGCTTTCTTT. It is translated as CASTPGGQGANAFF.

A note on this clone: The same CDR3 is also encoded by other DNA sequences in this sample. J is TRBJ2-2 and V is TRBV4-1; D unresolved. Germline V gene lookup returns CDR1 MGHRA and CDR2 YSYEKL. Trimming removed 1 base from V and 0 bases from J, with 6 bases in between. The CDR3 is 15 residues long. CDR3 bases: TGCGCCAGCAGCCAAGCATCCGCGAACACCGGGGAGCTGTTTTTT. Residues: CASSQASANTGELFF.

The chain links TRBV6-5 to TRBJ2-7; D unresolved. In germline, CDR1 is MNHEY, CDR2 SVGAGI. Deletions cut 2 bases from V and 2 bases from J, with 10 bases between. The CDR3 is made up of 14 amino acids. The CDR3 sequence: CASSYTGDAYEQYF. The DNA for the CDR3 is TGTGCCAGCAGTTACACTGGAGATGCCTACGAGCAGTACTTC.

The chain combines TRBV18 with TRBJ2-2; TRBD1 agrees at 8 bases. Germline CDR1 and CDR2: KGHSH and LQKENI. The CDR3 contains 15 residues. After removal of 0 bases from V and 4 bases from J, the junction contained 1 base not matched to a gene. CDR3 nucleotides: TGTGCCAGCTCACCACCGGGACAGGTCACCGGGGAGCTGTTTTTT. Residues: CASSPPGQVTGELFF.

The chain employs TRBV11-2 and TRBJ1-6, with a weak D call TRBD1 (5 bases). Germline V gene data show CDR1 as SGHAT and CDR2 as FQNNGV. Trimming took 0 bases from V and 12 from J, leaving 15 bases between them. The CDR3 sequence is 15 residues long. The CDR3 sequence: CASSLDPRDPVPLHF. DNA of the CDR3: TGTGCCAGCAGCTTAGATCCGAGGGACCCGGTACCCCTCCACTTT.

This chain joins TRBV5-8 and TRBJ2-7; D possibly uses TRBD1 or TRBD2 (6 bases each). CDR3 length equals 14 residues. CDR1 is SGHTS, CDR2 YDEGEE, per germline. The V and J ends lost 0 bases and 5 bases respectively, with 12 bases between them. The CDR3 region has the DNA TGTGCCAGCAGCTTGGGGGTAGGGGGGAACGAGCAGTACTTC. Its protein product is CASSLGVGGNEQYF.

The V and J genes are TRBV4-2 and TRBJ2-2; possibly TRBD2 for D (6 bases). CDR1 is LGHNA, CDR2 YNFKEQ, per germline. There are 15 residues in the CDR3. V was pared by 4 bases and J by 0 bases, with 9 bases between. The CDR3 DNA is TGTGCCAGCAGCCTGGGACTCACGAACACCGGGGAGCTGTTTTTT. As protein: CASSLGLTNTGELFF.